This TCR beta chain came from a study of blood T cells in healthy people across ages. The authors ran a second PCR of 7 to 11 cycles using a sample-barcoded 5' primer and a J-beta primer mix. TCRdb re-analysed the 5' RACE reads in MiXCR, keeping a single row per CDR3 protein. The sample holds about 1.5 million distinct CDR3 sequences, approximately 43% seen once. CDR3 length: 15 residues. V lost 3 bases to trimming and J lost 13 bases; unmatched junction nucleotides: 13. Sequenced sample: blood. This TCR was sampled from a woman aged 18-29 years in good health. The gene calls are TRBV12-3 or TRBV12-4 and TRBJ2-1; TRBD2 matches at 9 bases. Here the CDR3 reads CASSFPAGGQETQFF. The CDR3 region has the DNA TGTGCCAGCAGTTTCCCAGCGGGGGGCCAAGAGACCCAGTTCTTC.